Listed below are T cell receptor beta chains from one sample, sequenced in a study of T cell responses to AZD1222 COVID-19 vaccine. TCRdb's table, derived via immunoSEQ multiplex PCR, lists solely in-frame clones and lacks some. Of 140,000 to 150,000 clones in the sample, roughly nine tenths were seen once. The material sequenced was peripheral blood, taken on day 0 of AZD1222 vaccination. The source is an adult in good health. The CDR3 runs from the conserved cysteine through the conserved F or W. The order of the fields is J gene, D gene, V gene, clone size, CDR3 protein, CDR3 DNA. The D gene is left open where the match is weak. Clone size is shown for a subset of rows, as once, few, many or a class of expanded clone.

TRBJ1-1 | TRBD1 | TRBV6-6 | NA | CASSAGQGRAEAFF | TGTGCCAGCAGTGCCGGACAGGGGCGGGCTGAAGCTTTCTTT
TRBJ1-6 | NA | TRBV7-3 | NA | CASSPGAGHSPLHF | TGTGCCAGCAGCCCCGGGGCAGGGCACTCACCCCTCCACTTT
TRBJ2-7 | TRBD1 | TRBV20-1 | NA | CSARDSYEQYF | TGCAGTGCAAGGGACAGCTACGAGCAGTACTTC
TRBJ2-7 | NA | TRBV5-1 | NA | CASSLELQSNEQYF | TGCGCCAGCAGCTTGGAGCTCCAGTCGAACGAGCAGTACTTC
TRBJ1-2 | NA | TRBV6-5 | NA | CASSYQRRHGYTF | TGTGCCAGCAGTTACCAAAGGAGGCATGGCTACACCTTC
TRBJ1-4 | NA | TRBV4-2 | NA | CASSQNTGQTNEKLFF | TGTGCCAGCAGCCAAAATACGGGACAAACTAATGAAAAACTGTTTTTT
TRBJ2-7 | TRBD1 | TRBV27 | NA | CASSPGTGDPYEQYF | TGTGCCAGCAGCCCCGGGACAGGGGATCCCTACGAGCAGTACTTC
TRBJ2-7 | TRBD2 | TRBV6-5 | NA | CASPGGVSYEQYF | TGTGCCAGCCCGGGGGGGGTGTCCTACGAGCAGTACTTC
TRBJ1-6 | NA | TRBV9 | NA | CASSVLNSPLHF | TGTGCCAGCAGCGTCCTAAATTCACCCCTCCACTTT
TRBJ1-3 | NA | TRBV14 | once | CASSQDLGGNTIYF | TGTGCCAGCAGCCAAGATTTGGGTGGAAACACCATATATTTT
TRBJ1-3 | NA | TRBV7-2 | NA | CASSLIGFSGNTIYF | TGTGCCAGCAGCTTAATAGGGTTTTCTGGAAACACCATATATTTT
TRBJ2-7 | NA | TRBV7-9 | NA | CASSLGGPGEGEQYF | TGTGCCAGCAGCTTAGGGGGGCCGGGGGAAGGCGAGCAGTACTTC
TRBJ1-2 | NA | TRBV6-1 | NA | CASSERGTGGTYGYTF | TGTGCCAGCAGTGAACGGGGGACCGGGGGTACTTATGGCTACACCTTC
TRBJ1-5 | TRBD1 | TRBV5-6 | once | CASSRSGTGQPQHF | TGTGCCAGCAGCCGGAGCGGGACAGGGCAGCCCCAGCATTTT
TRBJ1-1 | NA | TRBV7-9 | few | CASSLEGRLNTEAFF | TGTGCCAGCAGCTTAGAAGGACGGTTGAACACTGAAGCTTTCTTT
TRBJ2-2 | TRBD2 | TRBV4-2 | few | CASSQSLAGWVRPGELFF | TGTGCCAGCAGCCAATCCCTAGCGGGATGGGTCAGGCCCGGGGAGCTGTTTTTT
TRBJ2-7 | NA | TRBV27 | NA | CASSLSRNYEQYF | TGTGCCAGCAGTTTATCCCGGAACTACGAGCAGTACTTC
TRBJ1-5 | NA | TRBV28 | NA | CASSPSLMNQPQHF | TGTGCCAGCAGCCCCAGCCTCATGAATCAGCCCCAGCATTTT
TRBJ1-1 | TRBD1 | TRBV6-5 | NA | CASSRQGNTEAFF | TGTGCCAGCAGTCGACAGGGGAACACTGAAGCTTTCTTT
TRBJ2-2 | TRBD1 | TRBV2 | NA | CASRLGQSTGELFF | TGTGCCAGCAGACTGGGACAGTCCACCGGGGAGCTGTTTTTT
TRBJ2-3 | TRBD1 | TRBV7-6 | NA | CASSSGTGWNTQYF | TGTGCCAGCAGCTCCGGGACAGGGTGGAATACGCAGTATTTT
TRBJ1-1 | NA | TRBV3-1/TRBV3-2 | NA | CASSPRGKATEAFF | TGTGCCAGCAGCCCGCGTGGTAAGGCCACTGAAGCTTTCTTT
TRBJ1-1 | NA | TRBV7-9 | NA | CASSPDSPNTEAFF | TGTGCCAGCAGCCCGGACAGCCCGAACACTGAAGCTTTCTTT
TRBJ1-2 | NA | TRBV2 | NA | CASRNQTANYGYTF | TGTGCCAGCAGGAACCAGACCGCTAACTATGGCTACACCTTC
TRBJ1-2 | TRBD1 | TRBV11-2 | NA | CASSSQGAYGYTF | TGTGCCAGCAGCTCACAGGGGGCCTATGGCTACACCTTC
TRBJ1-6 | TRBD1 | TRBV5-5 | NA | CASSPDRVNSPLHF | TGTGCCAGCAGTCCGGACAGGGTTAATTCACCCCTCCACTTT
TRBJ2-7 | TRBD1 | TRBV19 | NA | CASSAGTGPAYGQYF | TGTGCCAGTAGTGCCGGGACAGGCCCCGCTTACGGGCAGTACTTC
TRBJ2-7 | NA | TRBV7-9 | NA | CASSSTGSSYEQYF | TGTGCCAGCAGCTCAACCGGGAGCAGCTACGAGCAGTACTTC
TRBJ1-2 | NA | TRBV3-1/TRBV3-2 | NA | CASSHPPGRGLYGYTF | TGTGCCAGCAGCCACCCACCGGGTAGGGGGTTGTATGGCTACACCTTC
TRBJ1-1 | NA | TRBV29-1 | NA | CSFRGNTEAFF | TGCAGCTTCAGGGGTAACACTGAAGCTTTCTTT
TRBJ2-1 | NA | TRBV18 | NA | CASSPVLAGEQFF | TGTGCCAGCTCACCGGTTTTGGCTGGAGAGCAGTTCTTC
TRBJ1-6 | TRBD1 | TRBV5-1 | NA | CASSLGQGTVKSPLHF | TGCGCCAGCAGCTTGGGACAGGGAACCGTAAAATCACCCCTCCACTTT
TRBJ1-1 | NA | TRBV5-6 | NA | CASNTGARGNTEAFF | TGTGCCAGCAACACTGGGGCCAGGGGGAACACTGAAGCTTTCTTT
TRBJ1-6 | TRBD1 | TRBV14 | NA | CASSPIGRGRDSPLHF | TGTGCCAGCAGCCCGATTGGGAGGGGGCGCGATTCACCCCTCCACTTT
TRBJ1-4 | TRBD1 | TRBV18 | NA | CASSLVGGAGEKLFF | TGTGCCAGCTCACTCGTAGGGGGCGCGGGTGAAAAACTGTTTTTT
TRBJ1-3 | NA | TRBV4-1 | NA | CASSQDEATGNTIYF | TGCGCCAGCAGCCAAGATGAGGCAACTGGAAACACCATATATTTT